The 19 T cell receptor beta chains below come from one sample, sequenced in a study of T cell repertoires in cytomegalovirus infection. TCRdb re-analysed the reads in MiXCR, keeping a single row per CDR3 protein. This table holds some 800,000 distinct CDR3 sequences, 25% to 30% found once. Their antigen targets remain unknown. Here the sequenced sample was cultured CD8+ T cells from PBMCs, taken from culture after CMV antigen stimulation. The source of these receptors is a human donor in good health (CMV status not recorded). Some clones in this sample may be carry-over from other donors' samples.

This clonotype was seen many times. The genes are TRBV19 and TRBJ2-7; D call uncertain. The V and J ends lost 1 base and 5 bases respectively, with 6 bases between them. The V gene's germline CDR1 is LNHDA and CDR2 SQIVND (reference sequence). This CDR3 comprises 12 residues. CDR3 sequence: CASSIGRNEQYF. The CDR3 DNA follows: TGTGCCAGTAGTATAGGGCGGAACGAGCAGTACTTC.

This clonotype was seen more than once but under ten times. CDR3 sequence reads: CASSLEQDYYGYTF. CDR3 in DNA: TGTGCCAGCAGTTTAGAACAGGACTACTATGGCTACACCTTC. V is TRBV12-3 or TRBV12-4 and J is TRBJ1-2; possibly TRBD1 for D (5 bases). The CDR3 has 14 amino acids. Trimming took off 1 base at V and 3 bases at J, with 9 bases between the two ends.

V and J are TRBV19 and TRBJ2-3; perhaps TRBD1 as D (6 bases). The germline V gene has CDR1 LNHDA and CDR2 SQIVND (reference sequence). The CDR3 runs to 16 residues. V gave up 5 bases and J gave up 3 bases, with 18 bases separating them. The CDR3 DNA reads TGTGCCAGTAGTTCCCTCCTGGGGGCGCGGACAGATACGCAGTATTTT. Residues: CASSSLLGARTDTQYF.

The J gene is TRBJ2-3, the V gene TRBV5-1; TRBD1 aligns across 9 bases. Trimming cost V 3 bases and J 6 bases; bases outside gene matches: 8. CDR3 length: 15 residues. The germline V gene has CDR1 SGHRS and CDR2 YFSETQ. In DNA, the CDR3 is TGCGCCAGCAGCTCCCGGACAGGGGTCAGTGATACGCAGTATTTT. This sequence encodes CASSSRTGVSDTQYF.

The chain is built from TRBV24-1 and TRBJ1-2; TRBD1 matches at 7 bases. With 0 bases clipped from V and 5 bases from J, the junction kept 8 bases outside the gene matches. The CDR3 length is 16 residues. The V gene's germline CDR1 is KGHDR and CDR2 SFDVKD. The CDR3 is CATSDLGQENLYGYTF. DNA of the CDR3: TGTGCCACCAGTGATTTGGGACAGGAAAATCTTTATGGCTACACCTTC.

The V gene is TRBV27, the J gene TRBJ2-1; 8 bases map to TRBD1. The length of the CDR3 is 15 residues. V was clipped by 5 bases and J by 6 bases; unmatched bases: 9. Per germline, CDR1 MNHEY and CDR2 SMNVEV (reference sequence). CDR3 bases: TGTGCCAGCAGTGTCCGGGACAGGCCCCTCAATGAGCAGTTCTTC. Its protein product is CASSVRDRPLNEQFF.

The gene calls are TRBV14 and TRBJ1-1; D perhaps matches TRBD1 (5 bases). Trimming shortened V by 1 base and J by 6 bases, and 9 bases separated the two germline ends. The CDR3 spans 13 residues. Germline CDR1 and CDR2: SGHDN and FVKESK. The CDR3 coding sequence is TGTGCCAGCAGCCAAGTAAAAGGGGCTGAAGCTTTCTTT. Translated, it gives CASSQVKGAEAFF. The full variable domain, with the rest looked up from reference TRBV14 and TRBJ1-1, is EAGVTQFPSHSVIEKGQTVTLRCDPISGHDNLYWYRRVMGKEIKFLLHFVKESKQDESGMPNNRFLAERTGGTYSTLKVQPAELEDSGVYFCASSQVKGAEAFFGQGTRLTVV.

The chain carries TRBV7-9 and TRBJ1-1, with a tentative D call TRBD1 (5 bases). The ends were cut back, 5 bases at V and 1 base at J, with 14 bases in the middle. Germline CDR1 and CDR2: SEHNR and FQNEAQ (reference sequence). This CDR3 spans 15 amino acids. The DNA for the CDR3 is TGTGCCAGCAGCCCCCCTGGGGACCCGAACACTGAAGCTTTCTTT. Translating it yields CASSPPGDPNTEAFF.

The chain has TRBV19 and TRBJ2-2, with D tentatively TRBD1 (5 bases). V dropped 4 bases and J dropped 0 bases, with 24 bases sitting between them. Per the germline V gene, CDR1 is LNHDA and CDR2 is SQIVND (reference sequence). The CDR3 has 20 amino acids. The CDR3 nucleotides read TGTGCCAGTAGTACCCCCTGGGCAGGGCTGTCCCCGACGAACACCGGGGAGCTGTTTTTT. This codes for CASSTPWAGLSPTNTGELFF.

This clonotype appeared many times. V is TRBV7-2 and J is TRBJ1-5; D might be TRBD1 (5 bases). There are 16 residues in the CDR3. The germline V gene has CDR1 SGHTA and CDR2 FQGNSA. Trimming cost V 5 bases and J 0 bases, with 14 bases left between them. In DNA form, the CDR3 reads TGTGCCAGCAGCCCGCCGGGACGTAATAGCAATCAGCCCCAGCATTTT. It translates to CASSPPGRNSNQPQHF.

In this sample, this clonotype turned up a few times. For the CDR3, the DNA is TGTGCCAGCATTGGCTCGTCCTACGAGCAGTACGTC. Protein: CASIGSSYEQYV. This chain joins TRBV6-1 and TRBJ2-7; D gene unclear. Germline values: CDR1 MNHNS, CDR2 SASEGT. The CDR3 covers 12 residues. Trimming removed 7 bases at V and 1 base at J, with 8 bases between.

The chain is built from TRBV12-5 and TRBJ1-6, with D possibly being TRBD1 (5 bases). Trimming left V 1 base short and J 9 bases short, with 10 bases between. Looked up from germline, CDR1 is LGHNT and CDR2 is FRNRAP. The CDR3 is made up of 14 amino acids. The chain's CDR3 is CASGLGGHGSPLHF. CDR3 DNA sequence: TGTGCTAGTGGTTTGGGTGGACACGGTTCACCCCTCCACTTT.

This clonotype appeared a few times. The chain links TRBV20-1 to TRBJ1-1, with TRBD1 matching over 9 bases. Germline CDR1 and CDR2: DFQATT and SNEGSKA (reference sequence). The junction had 9 bases not matched to a gene; V was cut back by 0 bases and J by 1 base. This CDR3 has 17 amino acids. CDR3 sequence: CSARDSWDRVTNTEAFF. The CDR3 nucleotides read TGCAGTGCTAGAGATAGTTGGGACAGGGTTACGAACACTGAAGCTTTCTTT.

Turning to this clonotype: Mismatch with germline at one junction end may stem from a read error. V gene TRBV4-1 combines with J gene TRBJ1-5; possibly TRBD1 for D (5 bases). CDR1 and CDR2 (germline): MGHRA, YSYEKL. This CDR3 contains 16 residues. The CDR3 protein is CASRDSLGTGNQPQHF. CDR3 nucleotide sequence: TGTGCCAGCAGAGACAGTCTGGGAACCGGCAATCAGCCCCAGCATTTT.

The chain joins TRBV6-1 to TRBJ2-7; D gene unclear. Per the germline V gene, CDR1 is MNHNS and CDR2 is SASEGT. This CDR3 is built from 17 residues. The V gene lost 0 bases and the J gene lost 2 bases, with 17 bases spanning the gap. The CDR3 DNA reads as TGTGCCAGCAGTGAAGCGCTTCCTGGTACCCGCCCCTACGAGCAGTACTTC. This codes for CASSEALPGTRPYEQYF.

The rearrangement joins TRBV5-5 to TRBJ2-3; D might be TRBD1 (6 bases). CDR1 SGHKS and CDR2 YYEKEE come from the germline V gene (reference sequence). This CDR3 region has 15 residues. V lost 3 bases and J lost 5, with 16 bases in between. The CDR3, as DNA: TGTGCCAGCAGCTCCCACGAGAGGGGGAGAGATACGCAGTATTTT. It encodes CASSSHERGRDTQYF.

The chain combines TRBV19 with TRBJ1-6; 7 nucleotides line up with TRBD1. V lost 9 bases and J lost 10; bases outside the gene matches: 15. The CDR3 is 15 amino acids. Germline CDR1 reads LNHDA; CDR2 reads SQIVND (reference sequence). This CDR3 is CASRGRGAIESPLHF. CDR3 DNA sequence: TGTGCCAGCAGGGGCAGGGGGGCTATCGAGTCACCCCTCCACTTT.

This clonotype has more than one count but fewer than ten. The chain couples TRBV6-8 to TRBJ2-7; 11 bases align to TRBD1. Germline-derived CDR1 and CDR2 are MNHGY and SAAAGT. CDR3 length: 13 residues. The V gene end was trimmed by 2 bases and the J gene end by 7 bases; junction bases not matched to a gene: 1. Written as DNA, the CDR3 is TGTGCCAGCAGTTACGGGACAGGGGGTGAGCAGTACTTC. As protein: CASSYGTGGEQYF.

This clonotype has only a few counts. This rearrangement joins TRBV7-9 to TRBJ2-7; D may correspond to TRBD1 or TRBD2 (6 bases each). This CDR3 has 14 residues. V gave up 3 bases and J gave up 5 bases, with 14 bases separating them. The germline CDR1 and CDR2 sequences are SEHNR and FQNEAQ (reference sequence). The CDR3 DNA reads TGTGCCAGCAGCTTCAGGGGTCCGGGGGACGAGCAGTACTTC. It codes for CASSFRGPGDEQYF.